This T cell receptor (beta chain) was captured by sequencing in a study of response to subunit inactivated influenza vaccine. MiXCR was run by TCRdb on the RT-PCR reads, yielding one entry per CDR3 protein. The sample contains 860,000 or so distinct CDR3 sequences, approximately 22% of which appear only once. Study-level results: Seasonal influenza vaccination, on each occasion, was suggested by the authors to recruit few new T cells.

With regard to this clonotype: Its antigen remains unknown.

CDR3 length equals 14 residues. Trimming at V came to 7 bases and at J to 4 bases, leaving 6 bases not matched to a gene. In germline, CDR1 is KGHDR, CDR2 SFDVKD. The rearrangement links TRBV24-1 to TRBJ2-1; 7 positions match TRBD2. The sample here was PBMCs from blood, taken roughly 5 days after vaccination. The TCR originated in a man aged 45 to 65 who received an inactivated influenza vaccine. Here the CDR3 reads CATSPSGEYNEQFF. DNA of the CDR3: TGTGCCACCAGCCCAAGCGGGGAATACAATGAGCAGTTCTTC.